These T cell receptor beta chains were read from a single sample in a study of cytotoxic CD8 clonotypes in ibrutinib-treated CLL. Sequencing was performed with immunoSEQ multiplex PCR; in TCRdb, only in-frame clones are kept and a portion is missing. In the table there are roughly 97,000 clones, 60% to 80% of which are singletons. The starting material was PBMCs, obtained after 12 months of ibrutinib treatment. Receptors originate from a human donor with chronic lymphocytic leukemia. Both conserved end residues are part of each CDR3. D genes are given only for firm matches. Size values are once, few and many counts, or a class for expanded clones, and some rows have none.

V,J,size,D,CDR3,DNA
TRBV4-2,TRBJ1-1,-,-,CASSQDPLPTMNTEAFF,TGTGCCAGCAGCCAAGATCCCCTCCCCACTATGAACACTGAAGCTTTCTTT
TRBV6-5,TRBJ1-6,once,-,CASVGSSGSPLHF,TGTGCCAGCGTGGGGAGCTCGGGTTCACCCCTCCACTTT
TRBV7-9,TRBJ2-1,-,TRBD1,CASSLGQGAYNEQFF,TGTGCCAGCAGCTTAGGGCAGGGGGCCTACAATGAGCAGTTCTTC
TRBV7-7,TRBJ2-5,-,TRBD1,CASSRTGVVSETQYF,TGTGCCAGCAGCCGGACAGGGGTTGTCTCAGAGACCCAGTACTTC
TRBV25-1,TRBJ2-2,once,TRBD2,CASSSSSGVNTGELFF,TGTGCCAGCAGCAGTTCTAGCGGGGTGAACACCGGGGAGCTGTTTTTT
TRBV5-1,TRBJ1-1,few,TRBD1,CASSPKTLGQGVNMNTEAFF,TGCGCCAGCAGCCCCAAGACGTTAGGACAGGGGGTTAACATGAACACTGAAGCTTTCTTT
TRBV28,TRBJ1-5,-,TRBD1,CASSHRGHQPQHF,TGTGCCAGCAGCCACAGGGGACATCAGCCCCAGCATTTT
TRBV18,TRBJ1-5,-,-,CASSPDLGVSNQPQHF,TGTGCCAGCTCACCAGATCTGGGGGTAAGCAATCAGCCCCAGCATTTT
TRBV9,TRBJ1-1,-,-,CASSVGSWDTEAFF,TGTGCCAGCAGCGTGGGGAGTTGGGACACTGAAGCTTTCTTT
TRBV19,TRBJ2-3,-,-,CASSPTQGWGPGRQYF,TGTGCCAGTAGCCCGACACAAGGCTGGGGCCCCGGTCGGCAGTATTTT
TRBV6-5,TRBJ1-2,many,TRBD1,CASSPQGAFYGYTF,TGTGCCAGCAGTCCACAGGGGGCTTTCTATGGCTACACCTTC
TRBV6-1,TRBJ2-2,-,-,CASSLTPFGSGELFF,TGTGCCAGCTCCCTAACCCCCTTCGGATCCGGGGAGCTGTTTTTT
TRBV6-1,TRBJ2-5,-,-,CASSESVGGQETQYF,TGTGCCAGCAGTGAAAGCGTTGGGGGGCAAGAGACCCAGTACTTC
TRBV7-7,TRBJ2-1,-,TRBD2,CASSLAGGLYNEQFF,TGTGCCAGCAGTCTAGCGGGGGGGCTCTACAATGAGCAGTTCTTC
TRBV2,TRBJ1-1,-,-,CASRQGTNTEAFF,TGTGCCAGCAGACAGGGTACGAACACTGAAGCTTTCTTT
TRBV30,TRBJ1-5,-,-,CAWSMTGNYQPQHF,TGTGCCTGGAGTATGACAGGAAATTATCAGCCCCAGCATTTT
TRBV2,TRBJ1-1,-,-,CASSVTWGAPEAFF,TGTGCCAGCAGTGTGACCTGGGGGGCCCCTGAAGCTTTCTTT
TRBV19,TRBJ2-3,-,TRBD2,CASSTTGVAGRTDTQYF,TGTGCCAGTAGTACGACCGGGGTAGCGGGGAGGACAGATACGCAGTATTTT
TRBV7-2,TRBJ2-6,-,-,CASSLGTAGANVLTF,TGTGCCAGCAGCTTAGGGACAGCCGGGGCCAACGTCCTGACTTTC
TRBV10-3,TRBJ1-3,-,-,CATRTDSGNTIYF,TGTGCCACCAGGACAGACTCTGGAAACACCATATATTTT
TRBV28,TRBJ2-2,-,TRBD1,CASSEQGARNTGELFF,TGTGCCAGCAGTGAACAGGGGGCGCGGAACACCGGGGAGCTGTTTTTT
TRBV14,TRBJ1-2,few,TRBD1,CASKGQGYGYTF,TGTGCCAGCAAAGGACAGGGGTATGGCTACACCTTC
TRBV5-5,TRBJ1-1,few,TRBD1,CASSLGQGSTEAFF,TGTGCCAGCAGCTTAGGACAGGGGTCCACTGAAGCTTTCTTT
TRBV7-6,TRBJ2-7,-,TRBD1,CASSLETGGPLYEQYF,TGTGCCAGCAGCTTGGAGACAGGGGGCCCCCTCTACGAGCAGTACTTC
TRBV5-5,TRBJ1-5,-,-,CASSLVGGNQPQHF,TGTGCCAGCAGCTTGGTCGGTGGCAATCAGCCCCAGCATTTT
TRBV10-2,TRBJ2-3,-,-,CASSEMSVTDTQYF,TGCGCCAGCAGTGAGATGTCGGTCACAGATACGCAGTATTTT
TRBV30,TRBJ2-5,-,TRBD1,CAWSAGDRVAQETQYF,TGTGCCTGGAGTGCGGGGGACAGGGTCGCCCAAGAGACCCAGTACTTC